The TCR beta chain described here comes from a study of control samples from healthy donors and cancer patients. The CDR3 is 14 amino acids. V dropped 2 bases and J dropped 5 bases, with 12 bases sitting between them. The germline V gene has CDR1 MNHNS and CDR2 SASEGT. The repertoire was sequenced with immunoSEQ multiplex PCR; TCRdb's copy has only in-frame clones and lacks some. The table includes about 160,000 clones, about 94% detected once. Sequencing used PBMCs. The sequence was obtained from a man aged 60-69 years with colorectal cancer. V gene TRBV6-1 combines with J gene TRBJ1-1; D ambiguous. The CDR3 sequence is CASSERGSGTEAFF. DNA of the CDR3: TGTGCCAGCAGTGAACGGGGATCCGGAACTGAAGCTTTCTTT.